This T cell receptor (beta chain) was obtained from a study of blood T cells in healthy people across ages. Notes on the study in general: Diversity of TCR beta correlated strongly with naive T cell percentage. Roughly linear declines in TCR beta diversity per million T cells occurred with age.

As regards this clonotype: Antigen unknown.

For the second PCR, which ran for roughly 6 to 12 cycles, a sample-barcoded 5' primer and a J-beta primer mix were used. Each of the cDNA molecules was tagged by a template-switch adaptor with 12 random nucleotides. MiXCR was run by TCRdb on the 5' RACE reads, yielding one entry per CDR3 protein. The table lists roughly 680,000 distinct CDR3 sequences, 45% to 50% of them singletons. This CDR3 comprises 14 residues. With 7 bases clipped from V and 7 bases from J, the junction kept 8 bases outside the gene matches. Germline lookup yields CDR1 ENHRY and CDR2 SYGVKD. This TCR was recovered from a woman aged 60-75 years in good health. Sequencing was performed on blood. The chain employs TRBV10-3 and TRBJ1-2; 11 positions agree with TRBD1. CDR3 nucleotide sequence: TGTGCCATCAATGAAGGACAGGGGGCAAGTGGCTACACCTTC. The encoded protein is CAINEGQGASGYTF.